This T cell receptor (beta chain) was sequenced during a study of control samples from healthy donors and cancer patients. Produced via immunoSEQ multiplex PCR; TCRdb's table is partial and in-frame only. In the table there are approximately 150,000 clones, roughly 95% of which are singletons. This CDR3 has 13 residues. In germline, CDR1 is SNHLY, CDR2 FYNNEI. Trimming removed 1 base at V and 3 bases at J, with 6 bases between. The origin of this receptor is a young woman in good health. The specimen was blood. The chain has TRBV2 and TRBJ1-1; D is ambiguous. This CDR3 is CASSEVSYTEAFF. CDR3 DNA: TGTGCCAGCAGTGAAGTGAGTTACACTGAAGCTTTCTTT.